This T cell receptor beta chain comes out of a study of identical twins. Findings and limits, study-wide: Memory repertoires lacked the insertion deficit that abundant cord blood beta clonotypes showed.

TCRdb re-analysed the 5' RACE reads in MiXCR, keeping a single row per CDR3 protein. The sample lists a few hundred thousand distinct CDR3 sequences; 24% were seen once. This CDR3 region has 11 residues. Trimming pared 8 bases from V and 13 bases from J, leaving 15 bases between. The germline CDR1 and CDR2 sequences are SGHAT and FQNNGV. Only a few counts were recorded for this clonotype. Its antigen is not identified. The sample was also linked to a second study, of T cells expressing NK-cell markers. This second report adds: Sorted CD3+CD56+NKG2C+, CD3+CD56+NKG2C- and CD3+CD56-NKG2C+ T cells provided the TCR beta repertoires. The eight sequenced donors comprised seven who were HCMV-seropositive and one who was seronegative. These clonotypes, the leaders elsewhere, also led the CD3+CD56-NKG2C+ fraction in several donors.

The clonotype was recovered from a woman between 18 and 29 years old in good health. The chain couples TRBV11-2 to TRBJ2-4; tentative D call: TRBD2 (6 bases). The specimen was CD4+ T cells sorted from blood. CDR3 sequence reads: CASQLNGGQYF. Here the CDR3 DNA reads TGTGCCAGCCAGCTTAACGGGGGACAGTACTTC.